The 24 T cell receptor beta chains in this list originate from one sample, sequenced in a study of identical twins. TCRdb re-derived calls from the 5' RACE reads in MiXCR, one entry per CDR3 protein. Of about 530,000 distinct CDR3 sequences listed, about a fifth are singletons. This sample also belongs to another study, concerning yellow fever vaccine responses in identical twins.

Material: CD4+ T cells sorted from blood. Receptors originate from a young woman in good health.

This clonotype has just a few counts. The J gene is TRBJ2-7, the V gene TRBV20-1; 8 nucleotides agree with TRBD2. V lost 6 bases to trimming and J lost 5 bases; unmatched junction nucleotides: 6. The germline V gene encodes CDR1 DFQATT and CDR2 SNEGSKA (reference sequence). The CDR3 has 12 amino acids. The CDR3 reads CSAPREGHEQYF. As DNA, the CDR3 is TGCAGTGCGCCACGGGAGGGCCACGAGCAGTACTTC.

This clonotype was seen many times. This chain connects TRBV20-1 to TRBJ1-5, with a tentative D call TRBD1 (5 bases). V shed 2 bases and J shed 0 bases, with 17 bases lying between them. This CDR3 has 17 amino acids. The V gene's germline CDR1 is DFQATT and CDR2 SNEGSKA (reference sequence). The CDR3 loop is CSARIKGRNTSNQPQHF. DNA of the CDR3: TGCAGTGCTAGAATAAAGGGGCGGAATACTAGCAATCAGCCCCAGCATTTT.

This chain uses TRBV5-4 with TRBJ2-7; D remains unclear. The CDR3 is 12 residues long. Trimming removed 0 bases at V and 9 bases at J, with 10 bases between. The germline CDR1 and CDR2 sequences are SGHNT and YYREEE (reference sequence). CDR3 in amino acids: CASSLGGSPQYF. Written as DNA, the CDR3 is TGTGCCAGCAGCTTGGGTGGGTCCCCGCAGTACTTC.

This clonotype has just a few counts. This rearrangement joins TRBV28 to TRBJ2-2; TRBD1 aligns across 9 bases. V shed 2 bases, J shed 6 bases, and the junction held 7 bases outside the gene matches. This CDR3 comprises 16 residues. Germline assignment: CDR1 MDHEN and CDR2 SYDVKM. Written as DNA, the CDR3 is TGTGCCAGCAGTTTAAGCGGACAGGGGAGTTCCGGGGAGCTGTTTTTT. It specifies CASSLSGQGSSGELFF.

This clonotype was seen only a few times. The rearrangement joins TRBV6-1 to TRBJ2-1, with 8 nucleotides matching TRBD1. This CDR3 contains 15 residues. In germline, CDR1 is MNHNS, CDR2 SASEGT. Unmatched junction bases numbered 6, after V lost 5 bases and J lost 3 bases. This CDR3 is CASSPRQGYYNEQFF. In nucleotides, the CDR3 is TGTGCCAGCAGTCCGAGACAGGGGTACTACAATGAGCAGTTCTTC.

The chain uses TRBV20-1 and TRBJ2-1; 7 bases are a match to TRBD2. Trimming took 6 bases from V and 0 from J; bases not matched to a gene: 5. CDR1 and CDR2 (germline): DFQATT, SNEGSKA (reference sequence). The CDR3 covers 14 residues. The CDR3 region is CSAWEGRSYNEQFF. For the CDR3, the DNA is TGCAGTGCCTGGGAGGGCCGCTCCTACAATGAGCAGTTCTTC.

This chain connects TRBV5-4 to TRBJ2-5; 8 bases are a match to TRBD2. Germline trimming cut 2 bases from V and 5 bases from J; bases unmatched to any gene: 11. Germline CDR1 is SGHNT and CDR2 is YYREEE (reference sequence). The CDR3 is 16 residues long. Written as DNA, the CDR3 is TGTGCCAGCAGCTTTGGGAATAGCGGGACCAGGGAGACCCAGTACTTC. Encoded protein: CASSFGNSGTRETQYF. Looking up the rest from reference TRBV5-4 and TRBJ2-5 gives the full variable domain: ETGVTQSPTHLIKTRGQQVTLRCSSQSGHNTVSWYQQALGQGPQFIFQYYREEENGRGNFPPRFSGLQFPNYSSELNVNALELDDSALYLCASSFGNSGTRETQYFGPGTRLLVL.

The rearrangement links TRBV19 to TRBJ2-1; the D gene could be TRBD1 or TRBD2 (5 bases each). Trimming removed 4 bases at V and 6 bases at J, with 16 bases between. CDR1 is LNHDA, CDR2 SQIVND, per germline (reference sequence). CDR3 length equals 15 residues. The CDR3 spells CASSTPLAGSNEQFF. The CDR3 nucleotides read TGTGCCAGTAGTACCCCCCTGGCAGGGAGCAATGAGCAGTTCTTC.

This clonotype has only a few counts. This sequence joins TRBV28 and TRBJ2-5; 12 bases line up with TRBD2. The V gene's germline CDR1 is MDHEN and CDR2 SYDVKM. The CDR3 covers 18 residues. The junction had 12 bases not matched to a gene; V was cut back by 2 bases and J by 5 bases. This CDR3 is CASSLPHRLAGEGETQYF. The CDR3 bases are TGTGCCAGCAGTTTACCCCACCGACTAGCGGGAGAGGGGGAGACCCAGTACTTC. The full variable domain, completed using reference TRBV28 and TRBJ2-5, is DVKVTQSSRYLVKRTGEKVFLECVQDMDHENMFWYRQDPGLGLRLIYFSYDVKMKEKGDIPEGYSVSREKKERFSLILESASTNQTSMYLCASSLPHRLAGEGETQYFGPGTRLLVL.

This clonotype was detected only a few times. Here the CDR3 reads CASSGRQSYNEQFF. The CDR3 nucleotides read TGTGCCAGCAGTGGGAGACAGAGTTACAATGAGCAGTTCTTC. This chain links TRBV6-1 with TRBJ2-1; D is perhaps TRBD1 (5 bases). The CDR3 spans 14 residues. CDR1 is MNHNS, CDR2 SASEGT, per germline. V was shortened by 4 bases and J by 4 bases, with 11 bases between the two germline ends.

This clonotype was seen many times. The chain carries TRBV24-1 and TRBJ2-1; 10 nucleotides match TRBD2. The CDR3 is 15 amino acids. Germline V gene data show CDR1 as KGHDR and CDR2 as SFDVKD. Trimming at V came to 3 bases and at J to 6 bases, leaving 4 bases not matched to a gene. The CDR3: CATSDGSGRFNEQFF. Here the CDR3 DNA reads TGTGCCACCAGTGATGGTAGCGGGAGGTTCAATGAGCAGTTCTTC.

This sequence joins TRBV6-2 or TRBV6-3 and TRBJ2-7, with D possibly matching TRBD1 (5 bases). Trimming shortened V by 2 bases and J by 5 bases, and 13 bases separated the two germline ends. Germline assignment: CDR1 MNHEY and CDR2 SVGEGT. This CDR3 spans 14 amino acids. This chain's CDR3 is CASSYPRASDEQYF. In DNA, the CDR3 is TGTGCCAGCAGTTACCCCAGGGCGAGCGACGAGCAGTACTTC.

The rearrangement links TRBV12-3 or TRBV12-4 to TRBJ1-2; D is ambiguous. The CDR3 has 11 amino acids. Trimming took 6 bases from V and 7 from J, leaving 9 bases between them. This chain's CDR3 is CASRSGGGYTF. CDR3 coding DNA: TGTGCCAGCAGATCAGGTGGTGGCTACACCTTC.

The V and J genes are TRBV20-1 and TRBJ2-3; 7 bases are a match to TRBD2. CDR1 and CDR2 (germline): DFQATT, SNEGSKA (reference sequence). V gave up 6 bases and J gave up 6 bases; unmatched junction bases: 9. This CDR3 has 13 amino acids. CDR3 in DNA: TGCAGTGCCCCGTCGAGCGGGACGGATACGCAGTATTTT. This codes for CSAPSSGTDTQYF.

V is TRBV5-1 and J is TRBJ2-2; 10 bases map to TRBD1. The CDR3 runs to 16 residues. Germline CDR1 SGHRS, CDR2 YFSETQ. After removal of 3 bases from V and 7 bases from J, the junction contained 9 bases not matched to a gene. CDR3 protein: CASSSSGTGVGGELFF. The CDR3 DNA reads TGCGCCAGCAGCTCCTCCGGGACAGGGGTCGGCGGGGAGCTGTTTTTT.

The chain combines TRBV6-1 with TRBJ1-1; TRBD1 matches at 8 bases. The trim removed 6 bases at V and 8 bases at J, leaving 11 bases unmatched. Per germline, CDR1 MNHNS and CDR2 SASEGT. There are 14 residues in the CDR3. CDR3: CASSPTSGGAEAFF. CDR3 DNA: TGTGCCAGCAGCCCTACGTCAGGGGGCGCGGAAGCTTTCTTT.

This clonotype has more than one count but fewer than ten. The chain uses TRBV6-1 and TRBJ2-1, with 8 bases fitting TRBD1. Germline trimming cut 6 bases from V and 5 bases from J; bases unmatched to any gene: 9. Germline assignment: CDR1 MNHNS and CDR2 SASEGT. This CDR3 is 15 amino acids long. CDR3 in amino acids: CASSRAGQANNEQFF. CDR3 in DNA: TGTGCCAGCAGCCGCGCGGGACAGGCCAACAATGAGCAGTTCTTC.

This clonotype came up a few times. The chain combines TRBV14 with TRBJ2-7; D uncertain. Trimming shortened V by 1 base and J by 3 bases, and 10 bases separated the two germline ends. CDR1 is SGHDN, CDR2 FVKESK, per germline. The CDR3 length is 14 residues. The chain's CDR3 is CASSQGKGVYEQYV. Written as DNA, the CDR3 is TGTGCCAGCAGCCAAGGAAAGGGCGTCTACGAGCAGTACGTC.

V is TRBV12-3 or TRBV12-4 and J is TRBJ1-1, with 10 nucleotides matching TRBD1. V shed 1 base and J 3 bases; nucleotides not matched to a gene: 2. The CDR3 runs 15 residues. This CDR3 is CASSLVGQGDTEAFF. CDR3 bases: TGTGCCAGCAGTTTAGTAGGACAGGGGGACACTGAAGCTTTCTTT.

V usage is TRBV7-2 and J usage is TRBJ1-2; 7 bases are shared with TRBD1. Germline V gene lookup returns CDR1 SGHTA and CDR2 FQGNSA. V lost 3 bases to trimming and J lost 4 bases; unmatched junction nucleotides: 5. The CDR3 totals 14 residues. CDR3 sequence reads: CASSFRDSIYGYTF. The CDR3 DNA follows: TGTGCCAGCAGCTTTAGGGACAGCATCTATGGCTACACCTTC. Combining the CDR3 with reference TRBV7-2 and TRBJ1-2 gives the whole variable domain GAGVSQSPSNKVTEKGKDVELRCDPISGHTALYWYRQSLGQGLEFLIYFQGNSAPDKSGLPSDRFSAERTGGSVSTLTIQRTQQEDSAVYLCASSFRDSIYGYTFGSGTRLTVV.

This clonotype was recorded many times. This chain connects TRBV10-2 to TRBJ2-1; TRBD1 matches at 7 bases. Germline CDR1 reads WSHSY; CDR2 reads SAAADI. The CDR3 loop spans 15 amino acids. With 6 bases clipped from V and 4 bases from J, the junction kept 9 bases outside the gene matches. The CDR3 DNA reads as TGCGCCAGCAGGTCTCATGAGACAGGGTACAATGAGCAGTTCTTC. This gives the protein CASRSHETGYNEQFF.

This clonotype was counted a few times. V and J are TRBV29-1 and TRBJ2-1; 7 nucleotides match TRBD2. CDR1 and CDR2 (germline): SQVTM, ANQGSEA. This CDR3 region has 13 residues. The CDR3 reads CSLSGINYNEQFF. CDR3 nucleotide sequence: TGCAGTCTAAGCGGGATCAACTACAATGAGCAGTTCTTC.

The gene calls are TRBV12-3 or TRBV12-4 and TRBJ2-5; TRBD1 might be the D (5 bases). There are 16 residues in the CDR3. Trimming removed 6 bases at V and 1 base at J, with 18 bases between. CDR3 sequence: CASSLGKGISQETQYF. CDR3 DNA: TGTGCCAGCAGCCTTGGGAAGGGGATCTCCCAAGAGACCCAGTACTTC.

This clonotype was seen at least ten times. The chain couples TRBV3-1 to TRBJ2-1; the match to TRBD2 covers 12 bases. Germline V gene sequence: CDR1 LGHDT, CDR2 YNNKEL (reference sequence). The CDR3 extends over 17 amino acids. With 5 bases clipped from V and 4 bases from J, the junction kept 9 bases outside the gene matches. As DNA, the CDR3 is TGTGCCAGCAGCGCCCCCAAGCTAGCGGGAGGGTACAATGAGCAGTTCTTC. This sequence encodes CASSAPKLAGGYNEQFF.